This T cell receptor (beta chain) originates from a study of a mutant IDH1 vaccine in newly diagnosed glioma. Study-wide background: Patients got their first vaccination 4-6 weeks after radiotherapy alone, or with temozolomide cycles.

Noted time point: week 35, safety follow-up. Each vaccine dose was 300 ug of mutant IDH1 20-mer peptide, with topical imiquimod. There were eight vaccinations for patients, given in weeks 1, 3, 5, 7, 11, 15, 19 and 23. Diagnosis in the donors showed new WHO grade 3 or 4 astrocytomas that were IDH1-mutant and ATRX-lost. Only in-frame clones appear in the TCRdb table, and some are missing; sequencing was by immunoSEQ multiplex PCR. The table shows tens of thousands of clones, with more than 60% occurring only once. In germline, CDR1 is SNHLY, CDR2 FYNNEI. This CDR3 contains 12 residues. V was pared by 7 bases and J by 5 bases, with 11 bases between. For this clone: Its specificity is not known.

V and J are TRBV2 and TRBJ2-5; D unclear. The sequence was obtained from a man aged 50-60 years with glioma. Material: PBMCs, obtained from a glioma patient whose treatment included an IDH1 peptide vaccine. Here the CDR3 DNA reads TGTGCCAGCACTAGGCTAGTGGAGACCCAGTACTTC. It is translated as CASTRLVETQYF. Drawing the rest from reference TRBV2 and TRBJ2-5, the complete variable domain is EPEVTQTPSHQVTQMGQEVILRCVPISNHLYFYWYRQILGQKVEFLVSFYNNEISEKSEIFDDQFSVERPDGSNFTLKIRSTKLEDSAMYFCASTRLVETQYFGPGTRLLVL.